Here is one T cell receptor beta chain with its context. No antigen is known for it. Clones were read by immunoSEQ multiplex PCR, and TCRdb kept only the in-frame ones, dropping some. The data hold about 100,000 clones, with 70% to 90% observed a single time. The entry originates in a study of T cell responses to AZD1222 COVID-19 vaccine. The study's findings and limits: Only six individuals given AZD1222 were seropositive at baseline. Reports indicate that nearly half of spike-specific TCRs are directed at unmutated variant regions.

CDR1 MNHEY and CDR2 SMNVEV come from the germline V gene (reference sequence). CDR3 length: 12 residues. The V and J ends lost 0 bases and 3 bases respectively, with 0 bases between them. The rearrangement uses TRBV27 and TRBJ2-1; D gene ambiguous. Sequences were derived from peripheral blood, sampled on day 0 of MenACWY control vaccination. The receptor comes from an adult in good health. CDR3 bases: TGTGCCAGCAGTTTATCCTACAATGAGCAGTTCTTC. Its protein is CASSLSYNEQFF.